Shown below are 21 T cell receptor beta chains from a single sample sequenced in a study of chemoradiotherapy in HPV16-positive cancers (dated by TCRdb to 2022 to 2024). The protocol used for the library was the immunoSEQ multiplex PCR assay. This immuneACCESS table, as held by TCRdb, lists in-frame sequences with V and J called but not all clones. Of the missing ones, under half trace to an unresolved V gene in checked studies; the others have no known cause. This sample has tens of thousands of clones in its table, and approximately 80% of those were observed once. The ten largest clones capture 5% to 7% of the sample. Sequencing was performed on blood, taken from a patient who underwent chemoradiotherapy. All receptors derive from a human donor with HPV-associated anogenital cancer.

The rearrangement joins TRBV7-9 to TRBJ1-2; 9 bases are a match to TRBD1. Looked up from germline, CDR1 is SEHNR and CDR2 is FQNEAQ (reference sequence). The V segment lost 2 bases and the J segment 6 bases; nucleotides outside the gene matches: 13. The CDR3 has 17 amino acids. The CDR3: CASSLSYRGLRGNGYTF. The CDR3 DNA sequence: TGTGCCAGCAGCTTAAGTTACAGGGGGCTTAGAGGGAATGGCTACACCTTC.

V gene TRBV11-2 combines with J gene TRBJ1-6, with a possible D match to TRBD1 (5 bases). V shed 6 bases and J shed 9 bases, with 18 bases lying between them. The CDR3 extends over 15 amino acids. Germline CDR1 is SGHAT and CDR2 is FQNNGV. CDR3 amino acids: CASSTPGTAGSPLHF. CDR3 DNA sequence: TGTGCCAGCAGTACACCCGGGACCGCTGGTTCACCCCTCCACTTT.

The chain has TRBV6-1 and TRBJ2-6; possible D gene TRBD2, 5 bases. Trimming pared 6 bases from V and 0 bases from J, leaving 9 bases between. This CDR3 has 15 residues. Per the germline V gene, CDR1 is MNHNS and CDR2 is SASEGT. CDR3 in DNA: TGTGCCAGCAGGGACTGGAGCTCTGGGGCCAACGTCCTGACTTTC. Amino acids: CASRDWSSGANVLTF.

The rearrangement links TRBV5-5 to TRBJ2-3; D tentatively reads TRBD1 or TRBD2 (5 bases each). V lost 1 base to trimming and J lost 4 bases, with 10 bases between them. Germline assignment: CDR1 SGHKS and CDR2 YYEKEE (reference sequence). The CDR3 covers 14 residues. The DNA of the CDR3 is TGTGCCAGCAGCTTGCCAGGGAGCCCAGATACGCAGTATTTT. It specifies CASSLPGSPDTQYF. Drawing the rest from reference TRBV5-5 and TRBJ2-3, the complete variable domain is DAGVTQSPTHLIKTRGQQVTLRCSPISGHKSVSWYQQVLGQGPQFIFQYYEKEERGRGNFPDRFSARQFPNYSSELNVNALLLGDSALYLCASSLPGSPDTQYFGPGTRLTVL.

About this clone: Other DNA sequences of this sample code for an identical CDR3. The genes are TRBV2 and TRBJ1-5, with D possibly TRBD1 on 5 matching bases. The germline V gene has CDR1 SNHLY and CDR2 FYNNEI. The CDR3 runs to 15 residues. Trimming stripped 3 bases from V and 4 bases from J, with 13 bases between. The CDR3 region is CASSDTGGRNQPQHF. The CDR3 DNA is TGTGCCAGCAGTGACACGGGGGGACGGAATCAGCCCCAGCATTTT.

The V gene is TRBV7-2, the J gene TRBJ2-3, with 8 bases aligning to TRBD1. CDR3 length: 17 amino acids. Germline V gene data show CDR1 as SGHTA and CDR2 as FQGNSA. Trimming at V came to 5 bases and at J to 0 bases, leaving 10 bases not matched to a gene. The DNA of the CDR3 is TGTGCCAGCAGCACGTTTCAGGGGGCCATTAGCACAGATACGCAGTATTTT. It specifies CASSTFQGAISTDTQYF.

CDR3 sequence (DNA): TGTGCCAGCAGCCCCCTGAACGGTAACACTGAAGCTTTCTTT. Its translation is CASSPLNGNTEAFF. V gene TRBV9 combines with J gene TRBJ1-1; D call uncertain. Trimming cost V 4 bases and J 2 bases, with 12 bases left between them. This CDR3 is 14 amino acids long. Germline loops: CDR1 SGDLS, CDR2 YYNGEE.

The CDR3 loop is CASSPTGTGSSDTIYF. Written as DNA, the CDR3 is TGTGCCAGCTCACCTACAGGCACCGGGTCGAGCGACACCATATATTTT. The J gene is TRBJ1-3, the V gene TRBV18; the D gene is possibly TRBD1 (5 bases). The CDR3 covers 16 residues. The germline V and J ends were trimmed by 3 bases and 8 bases, with 20 bases remaining between them. CDR1 KGHSH and CDR2 LQKENI come from the germline V gene.

V gene TRBV5-1 combines with J gene TRBJ1-4; D remains unclear. The germline V gene has CDR1 SGHRS and CDR2 YFSETQ. The germline V and J ends were trimmed by 0 bases and 5 bases, with 11 bases remaining between them. The CDR3 is 15 amino acids. Here the CDR3 DNA reads TGCGCCAGCAGCTTGGAAGAAGCGCCGAATGAAAAACTGTTTTTT. Translating gives CASSLEEAPNEKLFF.

The chain employs TRBV5-6 and TRBJ2-3, with D perhaps matching TRBD1 (5 bases). The germline CDR1 and CDR2 sequences are SGHDT and YYEEEE. The CDR3 is 16 amino acids. V was cut by 2 bases and J by 0 bases, with 13 bases left in between. Here the CDR3 DNA reads TGTGCCAGCAGCTTTCAGGGCGCCACAAGCACAGATACGCAGTATTTT. Its protein product is CASSFQGATSTDTQYF.

The chain combines TRBV6-1 with TRBJ1-6, with 9 bases identical to TRBD1. The CDR3 has 16 amino acids. CDR1 and CDR2 (germline): MNHNS, SASEGT. The trim removed 4 bases at V and 4 bases at J, leaving 5 bases unmatched. In DNA, the CDR3 is TGTGCCAGCAGTGGGACAGGGGCCCTTTATAATTCACCCCTCCACTTT. This gives the protein CASSGTGALYNSPLHF.

The CDR3 nucleotides read TGTGCCAGCAGCGTATTAAGCGGTGGGCCAGGGCGCACCGGGGAGCTGTTTTTT. It is translated as CASSVLSGGPGRTGELFF. This sequence joins TRBV9 and TRBJ2-2, with D perhaps TRBD1 or TRBD2 (5 bases each). Trimming left V 1 base short and J 4 bases short, with 20 bases between. The CDR3 extends over 18 amino acids. Germline loops: CDR1 SGDLS, CDR2 YYNGEE.

This clone has only one observation. The rearrangement links TRBV19 to TRBJ2-3; 8 nucleotides align to TRBD2. In germline, CDR1 is LNHDA, CDR2 SQIVND (reference sequence). V shed 6 bases, J shed 5 bases, and the junction held 10 bases outside the gene matches. The CDR3 runs to 15 residues. CDR3: CASRTGGAGGDTQYF. CDR3 coding DNA: TGTGCCAGTAGAACCGGGGGGGCCGGAGGAGATACGCAGTATTTT.

The CDR3 loop reads CAWYREGTASTDTQYF. The CDR3 DNA sequence: TGTGCCTGGTACCGAGAAGGGACAGCTAGCACAGATACGCAGTATTTT. This chain joins TRBV30 and TRBJ2-3; the match to TRBD1 covers 7 bases. V dropped 5 bases and J dropped 0; count of bases not matched to a gene: 11. The germline V gene encodes CDR1 GTSNPN and CDR2 SVGIG (reference sequence). The CDR3 length is 16 residues.

The chain recombines TRBV14 with TRBJ2-7; the D is unclear. Germline V gene data show CDR1 as SGHDN and CDR2 as FVKESK. Trimming took off 1 base at V and 0 bases at J, with 13 bases between the two ends. This CDR3 has 16 amino acids. CDR3 sequence (DNA): TGTGCCAGCAGCCAAGTGGGGTACAGAAGCTCCTACGAGCAGTACTTC. Its translation is CASSQVGYRSSYEQYF.

The rearrangement links TRBV7-8 to TRBJ1-6, with 11 bases aligning to TRBD1. CDR3 length: 14 residues. V lost 4 bases to trimming and J lost 10 bases; unmatched junction nucleotides: 3. CDR1 SGHVS and CDR2 FQNEAQ come from the germline V gene. DNA of the CDR3: TGTGCCAGCAGCTCGGACAGGGGGCACTCACCCCTCCACTTT. Encoded protein: CASSSDRGHSPLHF.

The chain has TRBV29-1 and TRBJ1-3; a possible D gene is TRBD1 (5 bases). The germline gives CDR1 SQVTM, CDR2 ANQGSEA. Between the trimmed V and J ends, which lost 2 bases and 0 bases, there was a span of 17 bases. This CDR3 spans 17 amino acids. In DNA form, the CDR3 reads TGCAGCGTTGAAAAGCTTGGGGGACTAAACTCTGGAAACACCATATATTTT. This codes for CSVEKLGGLNSGNTIYF.

This clone has only a few counts. This sequence joins TRBV4-1 and TRBJ2-2; 14 nucleotides agree with TRBD2. The V and J ends lost 0 bases and 5 bases, in that order; junction bases with no gene match: 5. CDR3 length equals 18 residues. Germline values: CDR1 MGHRA, CDR2 YSYEKL. CDR3 sequence reads: CASSQDLGTSGGTGELFF. CDR3 nucleotide sequence: TGCGCCAGCAGCCAAGATTTAGGGACTAGCGGGGGAACCGGGGAGCTGTTTTTT.

The chain couples TRBV18 to TRBJ1-1; TRBD1 aligns across 7 bases. CDR1 and CDR2 (germline): KGHSH, LQKENI. Trimming at V came to 0 bases and at J to 0 bases, leaving 7 bases not matched to a gene. This CDR3 is built from 17 residues. CDR3 nucleotides: TGTGCCAGCTCACCACCAATGCAGGGGGGCTTGAACACTGAAGCTTTCTTT. As protein: CASSPPMQGGLNTEAFF.

The chain combines TRBV27 with TRBJ2-7; D gene ambiguous. V lost 4 bases and J lost 3, with 13 bases in between. This CDR3 has 14 residues. From germline, CDR1 is MNHEY and CDR2 SMNVEV (reference sequence). The CDR3, as DNA: TGTGCCAGCAGTTCGGACCCTAGGGTCTACGAGCAGTACTTC. Amino acids: CASSSDPRVYEQYF.

V is TRBV2 and J is TRBJ1-2; 12 nucleotides line up with TRBD1. V lost 6 bases and J lost 4; bases outside the gene matches: 6. From germline, CDR1 is SNHLY and CDR2 FYNNEI. The CDR3 consists of 15 residues. The CDR3 DNA follows: TGTGCCAGCAGCGAGGGGACAGGGGGCGCCTATGGCTACACCTTC. Protein sequence: CASSEGTGGAYGYTF.